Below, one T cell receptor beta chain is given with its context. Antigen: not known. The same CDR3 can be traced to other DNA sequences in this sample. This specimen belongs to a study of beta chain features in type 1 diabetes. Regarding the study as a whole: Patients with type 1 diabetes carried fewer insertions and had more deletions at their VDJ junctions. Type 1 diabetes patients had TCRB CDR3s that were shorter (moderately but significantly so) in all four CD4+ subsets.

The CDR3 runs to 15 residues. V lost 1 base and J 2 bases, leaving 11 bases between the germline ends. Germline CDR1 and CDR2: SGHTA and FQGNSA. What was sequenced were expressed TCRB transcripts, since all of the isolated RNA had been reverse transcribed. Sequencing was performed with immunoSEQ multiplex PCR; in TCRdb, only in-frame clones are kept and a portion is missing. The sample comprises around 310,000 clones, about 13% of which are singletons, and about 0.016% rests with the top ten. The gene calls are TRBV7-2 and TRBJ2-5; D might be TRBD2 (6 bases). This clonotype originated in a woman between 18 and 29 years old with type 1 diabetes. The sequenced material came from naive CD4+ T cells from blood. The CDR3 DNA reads TGTGCCAGCAGCTTAGTGGTAGGGAGGCAAGAGACCCAGTACTTC. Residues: CASSLVVGRQETQYF.